Below, 12 T cell receptor beta chains from the same sample are listed, as sequenced in a study of blood T cell repertoires in COVID-19. The assay was immunoSEQ multiplex PCR, and TCRdb's table has in-frame clones only and misses some. The table records around 160,000 clones, around 87% of them present only once. Sample: peripheral blood. These receptor sequences come from an older woman with COVID-19, enrolled during active disease.

A single count supports this clone. The V gene is TRBV19, the J gene TRBJ1-5, with TRBD1 as a possible D gene (5 bases). Between the trimmed V and J ends, which lost 3 bases and 7 bases, there was a span of 10 bases. The CDR3 runs to 13 residues. CDR1 is LNHDA, CDR2 SQIVND, per germline (reference sequence). The CDR3 is CASSMQGRQPQHF. In DNA form, the CDR3 reads TGTGCCAGTAGTATGCAGGGAAGGCAGCCCCAGCATTTT.

V gene TRBV10-3 combines with J gene TRBJ2-7, with a weak D call TRBD2 (6 bases). The CDR3 totals 16 residues. Per the germline V gene, CDR1 is ENHRY and CDR2 is SYGVKD. Trimming shortened V by 6 bases and J by 1 base, and 19 bases separated the two germline ends. The DNA of the CDR3 is TGTGCCATCAGCCCCGCGGGGATGGCATCTTCCTACGAGCAGTACTTC. Amino acids: CAISPAGMASSYEQYF.

This clone was seen a few times. This sequence joins TRBV6-5 and TRBJ1-2; D perhaps matches TRBD1 (5 bases). Trimming cost V 8 bases and J 0 bases, with 13 bases left between them. The CDR3 is made up of 14 amino acids. CDR1 is MNHEY and CDR2 is SVGAGI in the germline V gene. The CDR3 protein is CASGGGIANYGYTF. CDR3 nucleotide sequence: TGTGCCAGCGGCGGGGGGATAGCTAACTATGGCTACACCTTC.

The chain has TRBV7-3 and TRBJ2-3; 9 positions agree with TRBD1. Germline V gene sequence: CDR1 SGHTA, CDR2 FQGTGA. The CDR3 contains 15 residues. J gave up 5 bases and V 5 bases, and 8 bases lay outside the gene matches. In DNA form, the CDR3 reads TGTGCCAGCAGCCTAGGACAGGGGTTGGGAGATACGCAGTATTTT. This sequence encodes CASSLGQGLGDTQYF.

The V and J genes are TRBV6-6 and TRBJ1-1; 7 bases are shared with TRBD1. The V segment lost 6 bases and the J segment 6 bases; nucleotides outside the gene matches: 10. The CDR3 sequence is 14 residues long. CDR1 and CDR2 (germline): MNHNY, SVGAGI (reference sequence). The DNA of the CDR3 is TGTGCCAGCAGAACTCGACAGGGTGGAGCTGAAGCTTTCTTT. This encodes CASRTRQGGAEAFF.

The chain joins TRBV10-1 to TRBJ1-2; TRBD1 matches at 9 bases. V lost 0 bases and J lost 1; bases outside the gene matches: 3. The CDR3 sequence is 16 residues long. Germline values: CDR1 WNHNN, CDR2 SYGVQD (reference sequence). The CDR3 nucleotides read TGCGCCAGCAGTGAGTCTCGGACAGGGGTTAACTATGGCTACACCTTC. Its protein is CASSESRTGVNYGYTF.

J is TRBJ2-4 and V is TRBV5-8, with 8 bases lining up with TRBD2. The V gene's germline CDR1 is SGHTS and CDR2 YDEGEE. This CDR3 contains 15 residues. V was clipped by 4 bases and J by 9 bases; unmatched bases: 12. This CDR3 is CASSKQGGGKAIQYF. The CDR3 DNA follows: TGTGCCAGCAGCAAGCAGGGCGGGGGGAAAGCCATTCAGTACTTC.

The J gene is TRBJ1-1, the V gene TRBV27; no reliable D call. Germline CDR1 and CDR2: MNHEY and SMNVEV (reference sequence). This CDR3 has 11 amino acids. The ends were cut back, 6 bases at V and 2 bases at J, with 4 bases in the middle. CDR3 residues: CASRLNTEAFF. The CDR3 nucleotides read TGTGCCAGCAGGCTAAACACTGAAGCTTTCTTT.

The chain couples TRBV28 to TRBJ1-5; the D gene is possibly TRBD1 (6 bases). The CDR3 is made up of 15 amino acids. V was clipped by 4 bases and J by 4 bases, with 14 bases between them. CDR1 is MDHEN, CDR2 SYDVKM, per germline. CDR3 region: CASSSHRDTNQPQHF. The CDR3 bases are TGTGCCAGCAGTTCTCACCGGGACACAAATCAGCCCCAGCATTTT.

The chain combines TRBV11-2 with TRBJ2-5; perhaps TRBD2 as D (6 bases). The germline gives CDR1 SGHAT, CDR2 FQNNGV. CDR3 length equals 15 residues. The V and J ends lost 3 bases and 4 bases respectively, with 15 bases between them. CDR3: CASSFGLSSSETQYF. For the CDR3, the DNA is TGTGCCAGCAGCTTCGGACTATCCTCCTCAGAGACCCAGTACTTC.

The chain couples TRBV5-4 to TRBJ1-1; D gene uncertain. This CDR3 region has 16 residues. Germline V CDR1 and CDR2: SGHNT, YYREEE (reference sequence). The germline V and J ends were trimmed by 0 bases and 0 bases, with 12 bases remaining between them. The CDR3 bases are TGTGCCAGCAGCTTGGAGCTTAGCGCCATGAACACTGAAGCTTTCTTT. It codes for CASSLELSAMNTEAFF.

This rearrangement joins TRBV19 to TRBJ2-7; unclear D gene. Trimming shortened V by 4 bases and J by 4 bases, and 8 bases separated the two germline ends. Germline V gene data show CDR1 as LNHDA and CDR2 as SQIVND (reference sequence). The CDR3 runs 12 residues. DNA of the CDR3: TGTGCCAGTAGTACTAATCGGTACGAGCAGTACTTC. Translation: CASSTNRYEQYF.